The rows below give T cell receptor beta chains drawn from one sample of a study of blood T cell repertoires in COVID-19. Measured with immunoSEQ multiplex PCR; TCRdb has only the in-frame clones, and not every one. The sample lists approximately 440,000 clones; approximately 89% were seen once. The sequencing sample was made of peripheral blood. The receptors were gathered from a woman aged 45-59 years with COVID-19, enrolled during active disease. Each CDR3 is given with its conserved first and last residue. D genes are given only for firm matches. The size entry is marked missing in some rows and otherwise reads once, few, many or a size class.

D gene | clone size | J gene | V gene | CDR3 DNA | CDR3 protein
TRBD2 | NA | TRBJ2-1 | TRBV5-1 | TGCGCCAGCAGCCCTAAGCGGGACTTGTCCTACAATGAGCAGTTCTTC | CASSPKRDLSYNEQFF
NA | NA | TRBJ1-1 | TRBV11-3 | TGTGCCAGCGGCCTGGGGGCGGGCACTGAAGCTTTCTTT | CASGLGAGTEAFF
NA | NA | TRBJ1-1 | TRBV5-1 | TGCGCCAGCAGCTTTGCAGGGGTTAATACTGAAGCTTTCTTT | CASSFAGVNTEAFF
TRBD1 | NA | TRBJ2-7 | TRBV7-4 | TGTGCCAGCAGCTCGACAGGGGACGAGCAGTACTTC | CASSSTGDEQYF
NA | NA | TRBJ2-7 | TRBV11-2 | TGTGCCAGCAGCTTGGGACAATACTACGAGCAGTACTTC | CASSLGQYYEQYF
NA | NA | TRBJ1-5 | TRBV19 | TGTGCCAGTAGTACCTCCGGGGGGAGCAATCAGCCCCAGCATTTT | CASSTSGGSNQPQHF
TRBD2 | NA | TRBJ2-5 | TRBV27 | TGTGCCAGCAGTTTATCAGGGCTAGCGGGGGGCCACACCCAAGAGACCCAGTACTTC | CASSLSGLAGGHTQETQYF
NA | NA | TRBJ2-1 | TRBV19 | TGTGCCAGTAGTGTACATCTCCCGGGTTATCCCTACAATGAGCAGTTCTTC | CASSVHLPGYPYNEQFF
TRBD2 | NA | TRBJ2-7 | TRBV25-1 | TGTGCCAGCAGTGAAGAGCGGGGTCCCCTATACGAGCAGTACTTC | CASSEERGPLYEQYF
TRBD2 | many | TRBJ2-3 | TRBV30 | TGTGCCTGGGAAGCGGGGAGTGGTGATACGCAGTATTTT | CAWEAGSGDTQYF
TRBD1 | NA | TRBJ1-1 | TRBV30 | TGTGCCTGGGGGGGGACAGGGGGCACTGAAGCTTTCTTT | CAWGGTGGTEAFF
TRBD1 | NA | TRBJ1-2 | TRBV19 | TGTGCCAGTAGTGTGTTTAGGACAGGGGGCCTCCATTTCTATGGCTACACCTTC | CASSVFRTGGLHFYGYTF
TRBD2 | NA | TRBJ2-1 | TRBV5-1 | TGCGCCAGCAGCTTGGTAGCGGGGGTTTACAATGAGCAGTTCTTC | CASSLVAGVYNEQFF
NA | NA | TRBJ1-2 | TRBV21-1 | TGTGCCAGCAGCAACAGGGGCCGCACGTCGGGGAGAGGCTACACCTTC | CASSNRGRTSGRGYTF
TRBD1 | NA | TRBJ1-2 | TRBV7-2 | TGTGCCAGCATCCTAGACCCTCTCCCCCGACAGGGTGAAGGCTACACCTTC | CASILDPLPRQGEGYTF
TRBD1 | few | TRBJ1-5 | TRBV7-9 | TGTGCCAGCAGCCTGGGGACAGGAGGCAATCAGCCCCAGCATTTT | CASSLGTGGNQPQHF
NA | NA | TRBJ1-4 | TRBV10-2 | TGCGCCAGCAGTGAAGTGATAACCGGGACATTCAATGAAAAACTGTTTTTT | CASSEVITGTFNEKLFF
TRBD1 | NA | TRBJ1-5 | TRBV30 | TGTGCCTGGGGACAGGGTGGTAATCAGCCCCAGCATTTT | CAWGQGGNQPQHF
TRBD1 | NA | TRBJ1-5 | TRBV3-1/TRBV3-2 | TGTGCCAGCACCAGGGGGAACGATCAACCCCAGCATTTT | CASTRGNDQPQHF
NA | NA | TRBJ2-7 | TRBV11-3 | TGTGCCAGCAGCCACGGCGGCTACGAGCAGTACTTC | CASSHGGYEQYF
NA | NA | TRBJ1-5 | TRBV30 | TGTGCCTGGAGTAACGCGCTCAATCAGCCCCAGCATTTT | CAWSNALNQPQHF
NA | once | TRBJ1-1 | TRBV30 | TGTGCCTGGAGTGTAGAGGGACACGGAAACACTGAAGCTTTCTTT | CAWSVEGHGNTEAFF
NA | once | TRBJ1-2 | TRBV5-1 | TGCGCCAGCAGCGGAGGACAGCTAGCCTACTATGGCTACACCTTC | CASSGGQLAYYGYTF